These 12 T cell receptor beta chains share one sample of origin, sequenced in a study of T-cell reconstitution after alpha-beta-depleted transplantation in children. Unique molecular identifiers were built into the TCRbeta library. In TCRdb, the PCR reads were re-called with MiXCR into one record per CDR3 protein. The table shows 500,000 to 650,000 distinct CDR3 sequences, with approximately 13% occurring only once. This material consisted of PBMCs, mostly from graft donor cells, taken 360 days after TCRalphabeta/CD19-depleted stem cell transplant. The receptors shown here come from a male patient younger than 18 who had a stem cell transplant for acute myeloid leukemia, so the T cells may come from the graft donor.

This clonotype has a count of ten or more. As DNA, the CDR3 is TGTGCCAGCAGCCCCACCGTCGGTCCCTACGAGCAGTACTTC. It is translated as CASSPTVGPYEQYF. V and J are TRBV12-3 or TRBV12-4 and TRBJ2-7; D gene ambiguous. The CDR3 spans 14 residues. V lost 6 bases, J lost 2 bases, and 14 bases lay in between.

This clonotype was counted at least ten times. The CDR3 DNA sequence: TGCAGTGCCGACAGGGCGAACACCGGGGAGCTGTTTTTT. Translation gives CSADRANTGELFF. The chain employs TRBV20-1 and TRBJ2-2; 7 positions match TRBD1. Trimming at V came to 6 bases and at J to 0 bases, leaving 1 base not matched to a gene. There are 13 residues in the CDR3. The germline CDR1 and CDR2 sequences are DFQATT and SNEGSKA (reference sequence).

This clonotype has a handful of counts. This chain connects TRBV7-3 to TRBJ2-3; D gene uncertain. V was clipped by 2 bases and J by 1 base, with 16 bases between them. This CDR3 comprises 17 residues. CDR1 is SGHTA and CDR2 is FQGTGA in the germline V gene. This CDR3 reads CASSLGAMGKGTDTQYF. DNA for the CDR3: TGTGCCAGCAGCTTAGGAGCTATGGGGAAGGGCACAGATACGCAGTATTTT. The variable domain in full, with the rest retrieved from reference TRBV7-3 and TRBJ2-3, is GAGVSQTPSNKVTEKGKYVELRCDPISGHTALYWYRQSLGQGPEFLIYFQGTGAADDSGLPNDRFFAVRPEGSVSTLKIQRTERGDSAVYLCASSLGAMGKGTDTQYFGPGTRLTVL.

This clonotype was seen a handful of times. The rearrangement links TRBV12-3 or TRBV12-4 to TRBJ2-3; D might be TRBD2 (6 bases). The CDR3 is 15 amino acids. The V end was cut by 2 bases, the J end by 2 bases, with 11 bases between. Here the CDR3 DNA reads TGTGCCAGCAGTTTATGGGGGGTGGCCACAGATACGCAGTATTTT. Encoded protein: CASSLWGVATDTQYF.

This clonotype was seen a few times. For the CDR3, the DNA is TGTGCCAGCTCACCAGAGGGGAATTGGGTTTCACCCCTCCACTTT. The encoded protein is CASSPEGNWVSPLHF. V usage is TRBV18 and J usage is TRBJ1-6, with TRBD1 as a possible D gene (5 bases). Trimming cost V 2 bases and J 9 bases, with 14 bases left between them. The CDR3 sequence is 15 residues long. Germline V gives CDR1 KGHSH, CDR2 LQKENI.

This clonotype was recorded a few times. The genes are TRBV4-3 and TRBJ2-1, with 7 positions matching TRBD2. This CDR3 has 17 residues. Germline V gene lookup returns CDR1 LGHNA and CDR2 YSLEER. Germline trimming cut 4 bases from V and 7 bases from J; bases unmatched to any gene: 16. The DNA of the CDR3 is TGCGCCAGCAGCCTAACGGGGGGAGAATTAGAATGGAATGAGCAGTTCTTC. It yields the protein CASSLTGGELEWNEQFF.

The table lists this clonotype with many counts. The chain combines TRBV18 with TRBJ2-4; possibly TRBD1 for D (6 bases). V dropped 5 bases and J dropped 5 bases, with 10 bases sitting between them. The germline V gene encodes CDR1 KGHSH and CDR2 LQKENI. The CDR3 runs 13 residues. The CDR3 sequence: CASSSRQENIQYF. The CDR3 DNA follows: TGTGCCAGCTCATCCCGACAGGAAAACATTCAGTACTTC. Full variable domain (missing parts from reference TRBV18 and TRBJ2-4): NAGVMQNPRHLVRRRGQEARLRCSPMKGHSHVYWYRQLPEEGLKFMVYLQKENIIDESGMPKERFSAEFPKEGPSILRIQQVVRGDSAAYFCASSSRQENIQYFGAGTRLSVL.

The rearrangement links TRBV5-1 to TRBJ2-7; D possibly corresponds to TRBD2 (5 bases). The CDR3 has 13 residues. Trimming left V 7 bases short and J 3 bases short, with 14 bases between. Germline-derived CDR1 and CDR2 are SGHRS and YFSETQ. CDR3 loop: CASAGGDYYEQYF. The DNA for the CDR3 is TGCGCCAGCGCCGGTGGAGACTACTACGAGCAGTACTTC.

This clonotype was observed at least ten times. The chain employs TRBV9 and TRBJ1-3; perhaps TRBD1 as D (5 bases). Germline V gene lookup returns CDR1 SGDLS and CDR2 YYNGEE. The V end lost 3 bases, the J end lost 2 bases, and 21 bases lay between the germline ends. The CDR3 runs to 18 residues. Here the CDR3 reads CASSGDPGPLVAGNTIYF. CDR3 DNA sequence: TGTGCCAGCAGCGGGGACCCGGGACCCCTAGTCGCTGGAAACACCATATATTTT. Supplemented by reference TRBV9 and TRBJ1-3, the full variable domain reads DSGVTQTPKHLITATGQRVTLRCSPRSGDLSVYWYQQSLDQGLQFLIQYYNGEERAKGNILERFSAQQFPDLHSELNLSSLELGDSALYFCASSGDPGPLVAGNTIYFGEGSWLTVV.

The V call is TRBV5-1, the J call TRBJ1-2; 9 nucleotides line up with TRBD1. Trimming cost V 4 bases and J 8 bases; bases outside gene matches: 12. Looked up from germline, CDR1 is SGHRS and CDR2 is YFSETQ. The CDR3 contains 15 residues. The CDR3 sequence: CASSDTPGQGVGYTF. CDR3 DNA: TGCGCCAGCAGCGACACTCCGGGACAGGGTGTCGGCTACACCTTC.

The V call is TRBV4-2, the J call TRBJ1-2, with D possibly TRBD1 on 6 matching bases. The CDR3 spans 18 residues. V was trimmed by 5 bases and J by 2 bases, leaving 24 bases between them. Germline V lookup: CDR1 LGHNA, CDR2 YNFKEQ. CDR3 amino acids: CASSTLTQPGARNYGYTF. The CDR3 coding sequence is TGTGCCAGCAGCACCTTGACCCAGCCAGGGGCCCGGAACTATGGCTACACCTTC.

The table lists this clonotype with a few counts. This rearrangement joins TRBV5-8 to TRBJ1-1; D might be TRBD1 (6 bases). Trimming took off 3 bases at V and 3 bases at J, with 15 bases between the two ends. This CDR3 spans 15 amino acids. The V gene's germline CDR1 is SGHTS and CDR2 YDEGEE. CDR3 bases: TGTGCCAGCAGCTCCGGTCAGGGGTGGGACACTGAAGCTTTCTTT. This translates into CASSSGQGWDTEAFF.